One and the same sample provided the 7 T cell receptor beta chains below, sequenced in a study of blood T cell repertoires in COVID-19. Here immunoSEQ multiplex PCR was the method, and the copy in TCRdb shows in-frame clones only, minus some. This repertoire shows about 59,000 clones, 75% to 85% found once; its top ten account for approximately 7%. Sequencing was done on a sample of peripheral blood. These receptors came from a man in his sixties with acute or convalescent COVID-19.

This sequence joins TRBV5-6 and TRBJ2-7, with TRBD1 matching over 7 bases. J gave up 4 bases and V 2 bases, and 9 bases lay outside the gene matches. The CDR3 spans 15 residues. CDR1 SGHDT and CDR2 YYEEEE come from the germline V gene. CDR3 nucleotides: TGTGCCAGCAGCTTACAGGGGAGTGGAGATTACGAGCAGTACTTC. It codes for CASSLQGSGDYEQYF. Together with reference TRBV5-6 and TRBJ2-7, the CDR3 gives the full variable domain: DAGVTQSPTHLIKTRGQQVTLRCSPKSGHDTVSWYQQALGQGPQFIFQYYEEEERQRGNFPDRFSGHQFPNYSSELNVNALLLGDSALYLCASSLQGSGDYEQYFGPGTRLTVT.

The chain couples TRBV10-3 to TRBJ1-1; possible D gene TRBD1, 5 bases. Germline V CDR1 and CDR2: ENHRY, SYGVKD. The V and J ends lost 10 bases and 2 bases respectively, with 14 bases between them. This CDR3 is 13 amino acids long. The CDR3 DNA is TGTGCCACTCGCGTGGGGGGTAACACTGAAGCTTTCTTT. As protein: CATRVGGNTEAFF.

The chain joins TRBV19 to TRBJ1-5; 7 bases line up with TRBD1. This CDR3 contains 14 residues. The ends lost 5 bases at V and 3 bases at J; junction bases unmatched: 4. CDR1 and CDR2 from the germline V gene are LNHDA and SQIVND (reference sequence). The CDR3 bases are TGTGCCAGTAGTTGGGACAGTAACAATCAGCCCCAGCATTTT. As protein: CASSWDSNNQPQHF. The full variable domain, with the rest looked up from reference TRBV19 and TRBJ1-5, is DGGITQSPKYLFRKEGQNVTLSCEQNLNHDAMYWYRQDPGQGLRLIYYSQIVNDFQKGDIAEGYSVSREKKESFPLTVTSAQKNPTAFYLCASSWDSNNQPQHFGDGTRLSIL.

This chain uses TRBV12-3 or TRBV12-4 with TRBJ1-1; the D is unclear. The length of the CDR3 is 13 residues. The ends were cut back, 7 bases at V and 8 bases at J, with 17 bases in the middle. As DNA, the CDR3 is TGTGCCAGCACCGACAACTGGACGGGGGAAGCTTTCTTT. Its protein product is CASTDNWTGEAFF.

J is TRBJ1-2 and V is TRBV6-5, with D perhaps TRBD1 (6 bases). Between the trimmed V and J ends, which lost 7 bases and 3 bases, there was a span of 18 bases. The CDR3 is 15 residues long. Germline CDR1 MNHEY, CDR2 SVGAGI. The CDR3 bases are TGTGCCAGCACTACAAAGCGGGGGGCTGACTATGGCTACACCTTC. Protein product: CASTTKRGADYGYTF.

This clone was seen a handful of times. CDR3 in amino acids: CASSQVHSGNTIYF. CDR3 nucleotides: TGTGCCAGCAGCCAGGTTCACTCTGGAAACACCATATATTTT. The chain recombines TRBV6-5 with TRBJ1-3, with D unclear. The V end lost 6 bases, the J end lost 0 bases, and 9 bases lay between the germline ends. The CDR3 contains 14 residues. The germline V gene encodes CDR1 MNHEY and CDR2 SVGAGI.

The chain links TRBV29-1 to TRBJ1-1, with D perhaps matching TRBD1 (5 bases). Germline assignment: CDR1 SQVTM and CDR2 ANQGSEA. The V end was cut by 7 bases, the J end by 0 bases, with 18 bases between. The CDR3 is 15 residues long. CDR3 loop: CSGFGGRGMNTEAFF. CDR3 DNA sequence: TGCAGCGGGTTCGGGGGAAGAGGGATGAACACTGAAGCTTTCTTT.